This entry is about one T cell receptor beta chain. As yet, its antigen is unknown. The sample comes from a study of cytomegalovirus exposure and HLA in healthy donors. Study conclusions and caveats: TCR beta chain V- and J-gene trimming was linked, in a later analysis, to a missense variant in DCLRE1C. TCR sequences were mostly rare, though some public TCRs occurred in many donors. Available immune exposure information was restricted to CMV serostatus only.

The PCR had 60 Vbeta and 13 Jbeta primers. Repertoires were generated with immunoSEQ multiplex PCR, while TCRdb's copy carries only in-frame clones and drops some. The table has some 240,000 clones, approximately 82% seen once. CDR3 size: 18 residues. Germline V CDR1 and CDR2: MNHEY, SMNVEV (reference sequence). The chain recombines TRBV27 with TRBJ2-7, with a weak D call TRBD2 (5 bases). This TCR derives from a male donor in good health and CMV-seronegative. The sequencing sample was made of PBMCs. The CDR3 sequence: CARVTIRRVLGRVYEQYF. In nucleotides, the CDR3 is TGTGCAAGGGTTACGATACGGCGGGTCTTGGGTCGTGTCTACGAGCAGTACTTC.